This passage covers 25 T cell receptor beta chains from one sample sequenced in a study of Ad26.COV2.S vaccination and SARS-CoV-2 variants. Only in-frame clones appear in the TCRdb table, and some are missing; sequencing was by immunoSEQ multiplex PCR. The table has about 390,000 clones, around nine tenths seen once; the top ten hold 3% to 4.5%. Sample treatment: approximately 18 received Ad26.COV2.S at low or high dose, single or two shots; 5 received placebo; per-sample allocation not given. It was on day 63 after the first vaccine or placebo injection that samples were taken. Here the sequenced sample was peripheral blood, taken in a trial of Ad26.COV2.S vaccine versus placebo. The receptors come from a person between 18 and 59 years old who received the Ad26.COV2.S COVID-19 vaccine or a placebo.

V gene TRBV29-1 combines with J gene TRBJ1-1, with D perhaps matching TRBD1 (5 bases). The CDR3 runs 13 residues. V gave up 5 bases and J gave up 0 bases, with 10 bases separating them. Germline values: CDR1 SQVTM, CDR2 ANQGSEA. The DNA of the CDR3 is TGCAGCGTTCGAGACAGTATGAACACTGAAGCTTTCTTT. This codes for CSVRDSMNTEAFF.

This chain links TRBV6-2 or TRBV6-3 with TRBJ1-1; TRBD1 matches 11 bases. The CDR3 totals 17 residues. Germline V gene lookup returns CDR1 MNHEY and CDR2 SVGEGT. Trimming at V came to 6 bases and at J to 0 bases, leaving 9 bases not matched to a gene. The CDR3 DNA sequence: TGTGCCAGCAGCGAGAGCCGGACAGGGGGCATGAACACTGAAGCTTTCTTT. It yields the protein CASSESRTGGMNTEAFF.

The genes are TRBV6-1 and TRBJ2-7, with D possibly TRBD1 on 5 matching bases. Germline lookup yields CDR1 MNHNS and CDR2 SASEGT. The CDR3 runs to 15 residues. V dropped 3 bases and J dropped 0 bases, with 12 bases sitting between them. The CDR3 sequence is CASSDIRESSYEQYF. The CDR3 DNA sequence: TGTGCCAGCAGTGATATCAGGGAAAGCTCCTACGAGCAGTACTTC.

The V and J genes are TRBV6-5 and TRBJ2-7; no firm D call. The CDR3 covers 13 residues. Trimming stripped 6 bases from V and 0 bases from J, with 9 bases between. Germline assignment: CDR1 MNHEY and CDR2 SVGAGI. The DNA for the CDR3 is TGTGCCAGCAGCACCGGGTCCTCCTACGAGCAGTACTTC. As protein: CASSTGSSYEQYF.

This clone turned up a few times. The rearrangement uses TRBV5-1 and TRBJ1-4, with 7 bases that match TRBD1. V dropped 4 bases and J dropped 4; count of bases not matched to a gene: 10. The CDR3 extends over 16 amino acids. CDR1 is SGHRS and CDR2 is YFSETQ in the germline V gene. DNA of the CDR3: TGCGCCAGCAGCCGTTCCGGGACAGCGGGTAATGAAAAACTGTTTTTT. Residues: CASSRSGTAGNEKLFF.

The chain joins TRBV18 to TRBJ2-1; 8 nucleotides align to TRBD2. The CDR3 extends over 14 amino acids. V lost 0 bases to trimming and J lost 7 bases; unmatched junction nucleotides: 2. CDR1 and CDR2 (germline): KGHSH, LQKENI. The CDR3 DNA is TGTGCCAGCTCACCACCCACGGGGGGGAATGAGCAGTTCTTC. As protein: CASSPPTGGNEQFF.

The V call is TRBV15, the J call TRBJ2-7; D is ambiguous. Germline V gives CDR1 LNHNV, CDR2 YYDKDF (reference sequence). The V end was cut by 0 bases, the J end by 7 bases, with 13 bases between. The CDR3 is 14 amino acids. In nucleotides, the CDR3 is TGTGCCACCAGCAGAGATTTGTCGACAAGGGAGCAGTACTTC. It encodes CATSRDLSTREQYF.

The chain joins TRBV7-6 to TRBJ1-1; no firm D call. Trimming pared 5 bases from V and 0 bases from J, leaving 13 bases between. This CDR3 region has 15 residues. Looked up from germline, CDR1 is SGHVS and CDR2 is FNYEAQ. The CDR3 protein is CASSPADTMNTEAFF. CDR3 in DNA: TGTGCCAGCAGCCCCGCAGACACCATGAACACTGAAGCTTTCTTT.

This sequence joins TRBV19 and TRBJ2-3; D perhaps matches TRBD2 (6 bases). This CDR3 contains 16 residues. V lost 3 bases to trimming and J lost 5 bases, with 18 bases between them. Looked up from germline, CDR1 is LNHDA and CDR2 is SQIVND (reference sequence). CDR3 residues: CASSIYGGVDGDTQYF. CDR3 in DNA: TGTGCCAGTAGTATTTATGGAGGGGTCGATGGAGATACGCAGTATTTT.

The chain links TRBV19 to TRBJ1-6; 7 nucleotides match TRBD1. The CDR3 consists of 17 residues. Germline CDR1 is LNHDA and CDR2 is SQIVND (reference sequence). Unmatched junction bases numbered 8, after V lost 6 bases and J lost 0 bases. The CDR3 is CASRPGQESSYNSPLHF. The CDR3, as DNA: TGTGCCAGTAGACCTGGACAGGAGAGCTCCTATAATTCACCCCTCCACTTT.

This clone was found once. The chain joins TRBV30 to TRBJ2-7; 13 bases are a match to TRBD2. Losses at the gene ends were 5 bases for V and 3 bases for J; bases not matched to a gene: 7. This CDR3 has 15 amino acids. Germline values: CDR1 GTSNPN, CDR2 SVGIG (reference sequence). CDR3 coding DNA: TGTGCCTGGCGACTAGCGGGGGGCAAAAACTACGAGCAGTACTTC. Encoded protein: CAWRLAGGKNYEQYF.

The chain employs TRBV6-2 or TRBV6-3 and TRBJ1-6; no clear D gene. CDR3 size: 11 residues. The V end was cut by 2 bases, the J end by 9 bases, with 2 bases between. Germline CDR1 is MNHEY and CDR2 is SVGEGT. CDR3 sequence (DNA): TGTGCCAGCAGTTACCCTTCACCCCTCCACTTT. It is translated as CASSYPSPLHF.

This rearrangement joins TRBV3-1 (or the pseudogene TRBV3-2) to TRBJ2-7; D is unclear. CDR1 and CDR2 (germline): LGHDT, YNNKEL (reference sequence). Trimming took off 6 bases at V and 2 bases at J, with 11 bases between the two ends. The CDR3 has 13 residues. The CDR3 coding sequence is TGTGCCAGCAGTAGGAATTTGGCCTACGAGCAGTACTTC. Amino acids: CASSRNLAYEQYF.

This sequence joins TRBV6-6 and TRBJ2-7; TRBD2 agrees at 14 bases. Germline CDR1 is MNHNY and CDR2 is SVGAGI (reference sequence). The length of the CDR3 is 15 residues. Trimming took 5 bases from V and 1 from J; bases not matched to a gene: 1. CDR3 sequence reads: CASSRTSGGSYEQYF. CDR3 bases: TGTGCCAGCAGTAGGACTAGCGGGGGGTCCTACGAGCAGTACTTC.

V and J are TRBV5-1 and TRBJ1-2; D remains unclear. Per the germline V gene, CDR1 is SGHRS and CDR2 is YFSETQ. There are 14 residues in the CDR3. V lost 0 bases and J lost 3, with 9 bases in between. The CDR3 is CASSLEPADYGYTF. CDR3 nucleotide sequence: TGCGCCAGCAGCTTGGAGCCAGCCGACTATGGCTACACCTTC.

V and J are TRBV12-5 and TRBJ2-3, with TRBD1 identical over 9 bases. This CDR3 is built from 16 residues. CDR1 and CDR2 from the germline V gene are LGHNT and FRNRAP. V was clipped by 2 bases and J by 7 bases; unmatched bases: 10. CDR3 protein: CASGLPTTGGMNTQYF. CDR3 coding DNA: TGTGCTAGTGGTTTGCCGACGACAGGGGGAATGAATACGCAGTATTTT.

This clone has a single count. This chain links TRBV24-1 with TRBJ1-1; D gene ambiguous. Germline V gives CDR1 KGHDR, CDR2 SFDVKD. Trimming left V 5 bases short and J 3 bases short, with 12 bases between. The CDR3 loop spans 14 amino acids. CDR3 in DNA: TGTGCCACCAGTGGTGGGGTCAACGACACTGAAGCTTTCTTT. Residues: CATSGGVNDTEAFF.

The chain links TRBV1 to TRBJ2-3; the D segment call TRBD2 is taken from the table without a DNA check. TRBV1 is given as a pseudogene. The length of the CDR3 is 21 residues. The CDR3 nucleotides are TGCACCAGCAGCCTCCTCCCCGGGACTAGCGGGGGGGGACCAACCACAGATACGCAGTATTTT. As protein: CTSSLLPGTSGGGPTTDTQYF.

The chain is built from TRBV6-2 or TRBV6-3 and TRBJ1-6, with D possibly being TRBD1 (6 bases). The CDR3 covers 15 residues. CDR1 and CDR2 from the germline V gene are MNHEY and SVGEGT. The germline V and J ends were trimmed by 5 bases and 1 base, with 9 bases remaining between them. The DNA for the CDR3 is TGTGCCAGCAGTGACGACAGGTCCTATAATTCACCCCTCCACTTT. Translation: CASSDDRSYNSPLHF.

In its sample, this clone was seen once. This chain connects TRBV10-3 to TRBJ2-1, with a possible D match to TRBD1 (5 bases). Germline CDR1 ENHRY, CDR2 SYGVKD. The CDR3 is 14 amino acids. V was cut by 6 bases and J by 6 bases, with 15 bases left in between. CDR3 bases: TGTGCCATCAGGAACAGTCAGGGTACCAATGAGCAGTTCTTC. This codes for CAIRNSQGTNEQFF.

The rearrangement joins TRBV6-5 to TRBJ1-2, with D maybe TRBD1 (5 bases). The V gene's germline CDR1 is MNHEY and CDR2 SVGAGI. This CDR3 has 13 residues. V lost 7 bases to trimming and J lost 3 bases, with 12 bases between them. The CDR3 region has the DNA TGTGCCAGCAAGAAGCAGGGCGACTATGGCTACACCTTC. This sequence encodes CASKKQGDYGYTF.

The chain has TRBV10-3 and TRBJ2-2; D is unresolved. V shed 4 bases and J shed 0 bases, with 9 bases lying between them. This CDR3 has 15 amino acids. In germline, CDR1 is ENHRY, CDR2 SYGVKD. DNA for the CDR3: TGTGCCATCAGTGGAAGGGCCTCGAACACCGGGGAGCTGTTTTTT. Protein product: CAISGRASNTGELFF.

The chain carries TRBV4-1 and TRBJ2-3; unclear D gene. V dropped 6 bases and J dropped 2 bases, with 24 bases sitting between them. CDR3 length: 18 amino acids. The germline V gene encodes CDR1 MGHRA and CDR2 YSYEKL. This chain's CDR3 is CASRKRLGFHSNTDTQYF. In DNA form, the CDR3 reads TGCGCCAGCAGAAAAAGACTGGGCTTCCACTCTAACACAGATACGCAGTATTTT.

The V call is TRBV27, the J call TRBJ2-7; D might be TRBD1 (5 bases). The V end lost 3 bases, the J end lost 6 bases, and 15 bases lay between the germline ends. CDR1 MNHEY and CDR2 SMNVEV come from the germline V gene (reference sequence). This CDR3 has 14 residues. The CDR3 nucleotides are TGTGCCAGCAGTTTCTCCAGGGCTTCCGTCGAGCAGTACTTC. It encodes CASSFSRASVEQYF.

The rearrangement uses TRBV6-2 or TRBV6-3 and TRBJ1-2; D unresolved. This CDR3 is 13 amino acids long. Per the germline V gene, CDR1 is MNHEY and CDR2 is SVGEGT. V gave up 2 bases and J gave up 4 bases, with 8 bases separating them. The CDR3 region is CASSYGIAYGYTF. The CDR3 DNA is TGTGCCAGCAGTTACGGGATTGCCTATGGCTACACCTTC.